The present entry profiles one TCR beta chain with its context. This sample was included in a study of blood T cell repertoires in COVID-19. V gave up 4 bases and J gave up 7 bases, with 15 bases separating them. Germline V lookup: CDR1 SGDLS, CDR2 YYNGEE. The CDR3 runs to 15 residues. The table came from immunoSEQ multiplex PCR; TCRdb's copy has only in-frame clones and leaves some out. The sample lists 130,000 to 150,000 clones, 80% to 90% occurring once. The chain employs TRBV9 and TRBJ1-6, with D possibly being TRBD1 (5 bases). Sequenced material: peripheral blood. The source is a woman in her forties or fifties with active or convalescent COVID-19. This chain's CDR3 is CASSSFSTGNSPLHF. As DNA, the CDR3 is TGTGCCAGCAGCAGTTTTAGTACAGGAAATTCACCCCTCCACTTT.